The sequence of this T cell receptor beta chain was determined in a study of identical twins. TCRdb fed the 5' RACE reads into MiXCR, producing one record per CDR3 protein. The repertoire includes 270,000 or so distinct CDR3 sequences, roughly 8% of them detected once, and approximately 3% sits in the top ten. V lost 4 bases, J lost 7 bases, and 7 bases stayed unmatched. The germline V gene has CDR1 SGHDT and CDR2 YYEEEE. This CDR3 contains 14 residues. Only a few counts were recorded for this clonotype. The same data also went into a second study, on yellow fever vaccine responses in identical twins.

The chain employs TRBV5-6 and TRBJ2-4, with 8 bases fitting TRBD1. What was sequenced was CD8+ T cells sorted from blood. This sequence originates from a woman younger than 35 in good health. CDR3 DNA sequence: TGTGCCAGCAGCCAGGGGGCTGCGTTTAACATTCAGTACTTC. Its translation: CASSQGAAFNIQYF.